A selection of T cell receptor beta chains follows, all from one sample in a study of cytomegalovirus exposure and HLA in healthy donors. Data came from immunoSEQ multiplex PCR; TCRdb stores just in-frame clones and leaves some out. The sample contains over 200,000 clones, under 90% of which appear only once. Material: PBMCs. Every receptor here comes from a human donor in good health. The CDR3 runs from the conserved cysteine through the conserved F or W. A D gene is named only where the DNA matches it firmly. Expanded clones are given a class, and other clones once, few, many or no size at all.

cdr3_aa | cdr3_nt | clone_size | j_call | d_call | v_call
CASSPSRYNEQFF | TGTGCCAGCTCACCTTCTAGATACAATGAGCAGTTCTTC | - | TRBJ2-1 | - | TRBV18
CAIRAGTWEQFF | TGTGCCATCAGAGCAGGGACTTGGGAGCAGTTCTTC | few | TRBJ2-1 | - | TRBV10-3
CASSYYRGQGIDEQFF | TGTGCCAGCAGTTACTATCGGGGACAGGGTATAGATGAGCAGTTCTTC | few | TRBJ2-1 | TRBD1 | TRBV6-5
CASSLTGGDQPQHF | TGTGCCAGCAGCCTTACAGGGGGAGATCAGCCCCAGCATTTT | - | TRBJ1-5 | TRBD1 | TRBV7-9
CASSITGDSGYTF | TGTGCCAGCAGTATCACAGGGGACTCGGGCTACACCTTC | - | TRBJ1-2 | TRBD1 | TRBV6-1
CASSLGQGVSEQYF | TGTGCCAGCAGCCTTGGACAGGGAGTGTCCGAGCAGTACTTC | once | TRBJ2-7 | TRBD1 | TRBV9
CASSLDQGLAENIQYF | TGTGCCAGCAGCTTAGATCAGGGACTAGCGGAAAACATTCAGTACTTC | - | TRBJ2-4 | TRBD2 | TRBV7-2
CASSLYIRRNGPESYEQYF | TGTGCCAGCAGTTTATATATAAGGCGGAATGGCCCAGAGTCCTACGAGCAGTACTTC | - | TRBJ2-7 | - | TRBV28
CASSQDPSGHLAKNIQYF | TGCGCCAGCAGCCAAGATCCAAGTGGCCATCTAGCCAAAAACATTCAGTACTTC | - | TRBJ2-4 | - | TRBV4-3
CASTSQGRNQPQHF | TGTGCCAGCACCTCTCAGGGTCGCAATCAGCCCCAGCATTTT | once | TRBJ1-5 | - | TRBV28
CARSSETGEDEKLFF | TGTGCCAGAAGCTCTGAGACAGGGGAAGACGAAAAACTGTTTTTT | - | TRBJ1-4 | TRBD1 | TRBV5-3
CASSTLAGASYNEQFF | TGTGCCAGCAGCACACTAGCGGGCGCGTCCTACAATGAGCAGTTCTTC | - | TRBJ2-1 | TRBD2 | TRBV7-3
CASKVGALNTEAFF | TGCGCCAGCAAGGTAGGGGCCCTGAACACTGAAGCTTTCTTT | few | TRBJ1-1 | - | TRBV5-1
CASSLRGTGAEKLFF | TGTGCCAGCAGCTTGAGAGGGACAGGGGCCGAAAAACTGTTTTTT | - | TRBJ1-4 | TRBD1 | TRBV5-4
CASSPTAGQQPQHF | TGTGCCAGCAGTCCTACGGCAGGGCAACAGCCCCAGCATTTT | - | TRBJ1-5 | - | TRBV9
CASSERGAGSGRAYNEQFF | TGCGCCAGCAGTGAGCGAGGCGCAGGCAGCGGGAGGGCCTACAATGAGCAGTTCTTC | - | TRBJ2-1 | TRBD2 | TRBV10-2
CASSPLQTGEAFF | TGTGCCAGCAGCCCACTACAGACAGGGGAAGCTTTCTTT | - | TRBJ1-1 | TRBD1 | TRBV7-8
CASSGPDRVRNNEQFF | TGTGCCAGCAGCGGACCGGACAGGGTTAGGAACAATGAGCAGTTCTTC | - | TRBJ2-1 | - | TRBV21-1
CASSYSAGAHEQYF | TGTGCCAGCAGTTACTCGGCAGGGGCCCACGAGCAGTACTTC | - | TRBJ2-7 | - | TRBV6-5
CASSSPRGQHYGYTF | TGTGCCAGCAGTTCGCCCCGAGGACAGCACTATGGCTACACCTTC | - | TRBJ1-2 | - | TRBV6-5
CASSHRDRYYGYTF | TGCGCCAGCAGCCACAGGGACAGATACTATGGCTACACCTTC | - | TRBJ1-2 | TRBD1 | TRBV5-1
CASKQGLGISNQPQHF | TGTGCCAGTAAGCAGGGGCTGGGCATTAGCAATCAGCCCCAGCATTTT | - | TRBJ1-5 | - | TRBV19
CATSFYSGANNEQFF | TGTGCCACCAGCTTTTACAGCGGGGCTAACAATGAGCAGTTCTTC | - | TRBJ2-1 | TRBD2 | TRBV15
CASTSTGGAFDTQYF | TGTGCCAGCACCTCAACAGGGGGAGCGTTCGATACGCAGTATTTT | - | TRBJ2-3 | TRBD1 | TRBV13
CSARTLRADTQYF | TGCAGCGCGAGGACTCTGAGGGCAGATACGCAGTATTTT | - | TRBJ2-3 | - | TRBV29-1